The clone carrying this T cell receptor (beta chain) showed up just a few times. Within the sample, other DNA sequences also encode this same CDR3. Repertoires were generated with immunoSEQ multiplex PCR, while TCRdb's copy carries only in-frame clones and drops some. The sample holds around 99,000 clones; around 87% are singletons and the top ten take roughly 4.4%. This sample was taken from a study of T cell responses to AZD1222 COVID-19 vaccine. The V gene's germline CDR1 is LNHNV and CDR2 YYDKDF (reference sequence). CDR3 length: 12 amino acids. Trimming took off 8 bases at V and 1 base at J, with 9 bases between the two ends.

This sequence originates from an adult who received the AZD1222 COVID-19 vaccine. Sequencing was performed on peripheral blood, taken 28 days after the second AZD1222 dose. The chain couples TRBV15 to TRBJ2-7; D perhaps matches TRBD1 (6 bases). CDR3 residues: CATSGQSYEQYF. CDR3 DNA: TGTGCCACCTCCGGACAGTCCTACGAGCAGTACTTC.